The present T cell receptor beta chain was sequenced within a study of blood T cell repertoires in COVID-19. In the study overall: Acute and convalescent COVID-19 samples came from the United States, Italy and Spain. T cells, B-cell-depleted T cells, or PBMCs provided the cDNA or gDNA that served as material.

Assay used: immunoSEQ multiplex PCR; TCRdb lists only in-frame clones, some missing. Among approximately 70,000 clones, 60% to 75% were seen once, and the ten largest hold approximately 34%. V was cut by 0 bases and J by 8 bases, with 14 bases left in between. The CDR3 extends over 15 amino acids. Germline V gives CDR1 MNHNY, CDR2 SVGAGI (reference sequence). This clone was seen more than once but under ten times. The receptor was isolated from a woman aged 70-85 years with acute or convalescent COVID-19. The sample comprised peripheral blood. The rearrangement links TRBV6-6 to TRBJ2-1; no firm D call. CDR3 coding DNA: TGTGCCAGCAGTTACTCAGGCGGCCTCTCGCATGAGCAGTTCTTC. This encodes CASSYSGGLSHEQFF.